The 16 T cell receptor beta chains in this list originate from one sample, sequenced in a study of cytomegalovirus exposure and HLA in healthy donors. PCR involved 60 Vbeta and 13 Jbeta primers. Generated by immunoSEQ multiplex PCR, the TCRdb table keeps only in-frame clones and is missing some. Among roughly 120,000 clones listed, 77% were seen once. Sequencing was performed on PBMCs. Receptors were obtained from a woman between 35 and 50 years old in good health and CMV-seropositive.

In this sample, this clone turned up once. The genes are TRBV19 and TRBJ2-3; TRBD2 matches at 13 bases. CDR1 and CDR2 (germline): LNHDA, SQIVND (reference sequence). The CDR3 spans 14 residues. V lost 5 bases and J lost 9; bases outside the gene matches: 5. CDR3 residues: CASSVGTSGTTQYF. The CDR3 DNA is TGTGCCAGTAGTGTCGGGACTAGCGGGACCACGCAGTATTTT.

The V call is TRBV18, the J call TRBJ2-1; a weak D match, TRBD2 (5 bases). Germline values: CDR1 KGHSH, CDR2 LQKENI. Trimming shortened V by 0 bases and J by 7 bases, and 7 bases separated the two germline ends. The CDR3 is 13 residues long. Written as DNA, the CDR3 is TGTGCCAGCTCACCACCGGGAGCAAATGAGCAGTTCTTC. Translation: CASSPPGANEQFF.

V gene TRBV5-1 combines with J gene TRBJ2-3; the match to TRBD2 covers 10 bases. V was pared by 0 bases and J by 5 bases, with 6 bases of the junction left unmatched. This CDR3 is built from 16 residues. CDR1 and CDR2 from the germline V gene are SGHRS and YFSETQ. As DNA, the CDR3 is TGCGCCAGCAGCTTGGGGCTAGCGGGAGTTGGAGATACGCAGTATTTT. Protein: CASSLGLAGVGDTQYF.

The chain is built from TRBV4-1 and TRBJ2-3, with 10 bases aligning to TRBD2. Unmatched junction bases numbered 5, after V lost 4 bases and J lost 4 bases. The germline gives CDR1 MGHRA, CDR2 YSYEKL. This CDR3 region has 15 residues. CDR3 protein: CASSPSGRAPDTQYF. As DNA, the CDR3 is TGCGCCAGCAGCCCAAGCGGGAGGGCCCCAGATACGCAGTATTTT.

In DNA form, the CDR3 reads TGTGCCAGCAGTGGGGACAGGGGGCGCGGTGAGCAGTTCTTC. Its protein is CASSGDRGRGEQFF. V usage is TRBV2 and J usage is TRBJ2-1; 12 nucleotides agree with TRBD1. V lost 4 bases, J lost 9 bases, and 4 bases stayed unmatched. The CDR3 is 14 residues long. Germline-derived CDR1 and CDR2 are SNHLY and FYNNEI.

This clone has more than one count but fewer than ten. The CDR3 nucleotides are TGTGCCAGCAGCAAGGGGGACGGAGGCAACGAGCAGTACTTC. It yields the protein CASSKGDGGNEQYF. The V call is TRBV11-2, the J call TRBJ2-7; tentative D call: TRBD1 (6 bases). Germline lookup yields CDR1 SGHAT and CDR2 FQNNGV. This CDR3 has 14 amino acids. V was clipped by 5 bases and J by 5 bases, with 16 bases between them.

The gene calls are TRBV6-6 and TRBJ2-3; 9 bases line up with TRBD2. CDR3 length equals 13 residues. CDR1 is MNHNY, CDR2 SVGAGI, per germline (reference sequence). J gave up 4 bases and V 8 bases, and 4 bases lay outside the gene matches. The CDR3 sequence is CASGGRGADTQYF. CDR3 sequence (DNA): TGTGCCAGCGGCGGGAGGGGAGCAGATACGCAGTATTTT.

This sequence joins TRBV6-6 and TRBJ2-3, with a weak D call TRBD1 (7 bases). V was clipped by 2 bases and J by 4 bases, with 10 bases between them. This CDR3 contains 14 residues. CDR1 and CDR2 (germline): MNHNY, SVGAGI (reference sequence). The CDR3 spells CASSYTGEADTQYF. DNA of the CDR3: TGTGCCAGCAGTTACACAGGGGAGGCAGATACGCAGTATTTT.

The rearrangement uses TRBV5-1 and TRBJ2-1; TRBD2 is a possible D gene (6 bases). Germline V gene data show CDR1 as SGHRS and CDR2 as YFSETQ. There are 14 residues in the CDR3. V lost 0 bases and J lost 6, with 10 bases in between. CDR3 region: CASSLAGTSNEQFF. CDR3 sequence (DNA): TGCGCCAGCAGCTTGGCAGGGACTTCCAATGAGCAGTTCTTC.

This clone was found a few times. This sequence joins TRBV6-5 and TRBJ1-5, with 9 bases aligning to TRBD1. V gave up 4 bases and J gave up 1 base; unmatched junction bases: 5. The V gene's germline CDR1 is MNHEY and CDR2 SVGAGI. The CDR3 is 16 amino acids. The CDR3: CASSLGGTGSNQPQHF. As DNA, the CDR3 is TGTGCCAGCAGTTTGGGGGGGACAGGGAGCAATCAGCCCCAGCATTTT.

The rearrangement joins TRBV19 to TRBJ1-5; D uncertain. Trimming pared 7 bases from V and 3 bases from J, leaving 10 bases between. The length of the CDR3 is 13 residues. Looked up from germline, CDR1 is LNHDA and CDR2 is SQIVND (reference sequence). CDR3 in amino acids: CASTGGINQPQHF. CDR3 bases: TGTGCCAGTACTGGAGGAATCAATCAGCCCCAGCATTTT.

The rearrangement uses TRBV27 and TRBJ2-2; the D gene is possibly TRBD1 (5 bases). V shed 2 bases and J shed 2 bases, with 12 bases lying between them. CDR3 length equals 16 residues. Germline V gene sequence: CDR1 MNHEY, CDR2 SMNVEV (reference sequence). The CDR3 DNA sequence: TGTGCCAGCAGTTTAAATTCCAGGGTAAACACCGGGGAGCTGTTTTTT. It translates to CASSLNSRVNTGELFF.

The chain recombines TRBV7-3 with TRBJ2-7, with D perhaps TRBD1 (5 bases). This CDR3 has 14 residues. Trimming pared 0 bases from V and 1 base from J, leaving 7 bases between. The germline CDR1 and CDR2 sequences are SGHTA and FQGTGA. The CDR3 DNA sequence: TGTGCCAGCAGCTTAACACCAGGGTCCTACGAGCAGTACTTC. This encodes CASSLTPGSYEQYF.

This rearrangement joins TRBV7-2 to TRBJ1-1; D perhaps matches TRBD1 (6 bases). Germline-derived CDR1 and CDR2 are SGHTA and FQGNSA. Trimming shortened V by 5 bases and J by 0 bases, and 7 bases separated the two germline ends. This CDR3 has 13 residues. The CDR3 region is CASSQGMNTEAFF. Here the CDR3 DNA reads TGTGCCAGCAGCCAGGGGATGAACACTGAAGCTTTCTTT.

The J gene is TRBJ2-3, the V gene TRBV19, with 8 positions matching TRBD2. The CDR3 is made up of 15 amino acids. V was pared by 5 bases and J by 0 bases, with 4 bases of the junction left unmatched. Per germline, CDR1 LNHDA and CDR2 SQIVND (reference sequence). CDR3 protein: CASSLLAASTDTQYF. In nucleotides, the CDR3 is TGTGCCAGTAGTCTACTAGCGGCTAGCACAGATACGCAGTATTTT.

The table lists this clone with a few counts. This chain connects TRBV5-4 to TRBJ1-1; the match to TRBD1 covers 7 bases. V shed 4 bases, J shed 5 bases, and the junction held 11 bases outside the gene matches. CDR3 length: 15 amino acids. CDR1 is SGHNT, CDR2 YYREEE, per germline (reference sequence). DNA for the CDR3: TGTGCCAGCAGCCCCGGACAGGCCACGGGAACTGAAGCTTTCTTT. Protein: CASSPGQATGTEAFF.